The 3 T cell receptor beta chains given below trace back to one sample, sequenced in a study of human T cells and chemical hapten exposure. Noted time point: patch test 1, 2 weeks after DPC sensitization. Documented treatment: therapeutic diphenylcyclopropenone sensitization with weekly scalp DPC. A single record per CDR3 protein comes from TCRdb applying MiXCR to the RACE reads. The repertoire holds around 380,000 distinct CDR3 sequences, with 4% to 5.5% as singletons. Sequenced material: whole blood, taken in connection with sensitization to the hapten diphenylcyclopropenone (DPC). The receptors here all came from a woman aged 50 to 65 with alopecia areata. Some clones in this sample may be carry-over from other donors' samples.

Many counts were recorded for this clonotype. The rearrangement uses TRBV10-2 and TRBJ2-3; D call uncertain. Trimming took 10 bases from V and 2 from J, leaving 10 bases between them. The CDR3 contains 12 residues. CDR1 is WSHSY and CDR2 is SAAADI in the germline V gene. In nucleotides, the CDR3 is TGCGCCATATCGGATTACACAGATACGCAGTATTTT. It encodes CAISDYTDTQYF.

This chain links TRBV3-1 with TRBJ1-4, with no clear D. CDR1 is LGHDT and CDR2 is YNNKEL in the germline V gene (reference sequence). Between the trimmed V and J ends, which lost 1 base and 8 bases, there was a span of 11 bases. CDR3 length equals 14 residues. CDR3 loop: CASSQVRVREKLFF. The CDR3, as DNA: TGTGCCAGCAGCCAAGTTAGGGTCCGGGAAAAACTGTTTTTT.

This clonotype was observed many times. The chain combines TRBV6-1 with TRBJ2-5; 7 bases are a match to TRBD1. Germline loops: CDR1 MNHNS, CDR2 SASEGT. V shed 7 bases and J 9 bases; nucleotides not matched to a gene: 2. The CDR3 sequence is 10 residues long. As DNA, the CDR3 is TGTGCCAGCACCCAGGGGGCCCAGTACTTC. Protein: CASTQGAQYF.